The present entry profiles one T cell receptor (beta chain) with its context. There are a few counts of this clonotype. No cognate antigen has been identified for it. No base quality values were provided; no much bigger clone lies one nucleotide off. The sample originates from a study of glioma-infiltrating T cells (TCRdb year 2016). As for the study more broadly: Sequencing of TCR alpha- and beta-chain repertoires was performed on glioma tissue, on non-neoplastic brain tissue, and on matched peripheral blood mononuclear cells. To gauge divergence between tissue and blood T-cell populations, every tissue-infiltrating repertoire was compared against the peripheral blood repertoire from the same patient. The paired cohort was made up of three low-grade glioma patients, eight primary glioblastoma patients and three non-glioma patients who contributed non-neoplastic brain tissue. Study-level results and caveats: In non-neoplastic patients, VJ-independent divergence between tissue and blood fell below expectation, whereas in all gliomas, and especially in low-grade gliomas, the divergence rose above expectation. Small numbers underpinned the group comparisons: roughly 8 glioblastoma patients, three low-grade glioma patients and three non-neoplastic patients. Tissue and blood shared very few CDR3 sequences, a result attributed to high CDR3 diversity and limited sampling.

TCR alpha and beta CDR3 regions were amplified with the iRepertoire nested amplicon-rescue multiplex PCR (arm-PCR) platform from RNA. The input for one-step reverse transcription and amplification was about 95-450 ng of either tissue mRNA or PBMC total RNA. Following bead purification, Illumina adapters were added by a secondary multiplex PCR, and libraries between 200 and 400 bp were gel-purified. Internal 6-nucleotide barcodes were carried by the libraries and were used for demultiplexing. The libraries were sequenced on an Illumina MiSeq using 2x220 or 2x250 nucleotide paired-end reads. The original pipeline was this. Paired reads were merged using FLASH 1.2.11 and were aligned to the GRCh37 human genome using BWA-MEM, after which TRA and TRB reads were extracted. An IMGT-derived reference of cassette sequences and CDR3 motifs, with pseudogenes included, was used for V and J assignment. Three-frame translation of reads was performed, and productive CDR3s were defined as those with a C...FGXG motif and no stop codons. A clonotype was defined as a unique combination of a V-J cassette pair and a CDR3 amino acid sequence. Reads were filtered by Hamming distance, with the threshold set by the sequence error rate of each sample in mapped regions. TCRdb reprocessing: public reads trimmed at Q25 with fastp, clones called with MiXCR, in-frame beta chains kept. Entries that share a CDR3 protein sequence are merged under the most common genes and DNA. TCRdb, not the original authors, processed these V and J calls. The sample yields approximately 120,000 distinct CDR3 sequences; about 25% were counted once. The ten most abundant clones make up approximately 35% of the sample.

Taken from cysteine to phenylalanine, the CDR3 has 15 residues. Solely the CDR3 DNA is kept, with 45 bases framed from the first base. Looking up the germline V gene yields CDR1 SQVTM and CDR2 ANQGSEA. Here V drops 4 bases and J drops 4 bases, and the junction holds 6 bases not matched to any gene. The V and J segments used are TRBV29-1 and TRBJ2-2, and TRBD1 matches 10 of the central bases. Specimen: glioma tissue, nonneoplastic brain tissue, or PBMCs (not recorded which). The clonotype was recovered from a human donor with low-grade glioma or glioblastoma, undergoing nonglioma brain surgery, or in good health (not recorded which). The CDR3: CSVGGQGSPTGELFF. The sequenced DNA: TGCAGCGTTGGGGGACAGGGGTCCCCCACCGGGGAGCTGTTTTTT.